This TCR beta chain was documented in a study of beta chain features in type 1 diabetes. Looking at the study overall: There was similarity between patients and healthy donors in age, gender and cell yields.

Whole-study results and caveats: More deletions and fewer insertions at VDJ junctions were found in patients with type 1 diabetes. Cells carrying high TCR expression could end up over-represented when cDNA is sequenced. The naive, central memory and Treg TCRB repertoires of patients appeared to be more similar to one another than those of healthy donors.

Germline CDR1 and CDR2: ENHRY and SYGVKD. The CDR3 is made up of 14 amino acids. The V and J ends lost 2 bases and 0 bases respectively, with 5 bases between them. Investigators reverse transcribed all isolated RNA, so they sequenced expressed TCRB transcripts. Profiled with immunoSEQ multiplex PCR; TCRdb holds only in-frame clones, not every one. The sample includes about 470,000 clones, 30% of them seen just once. This clone turned up a few times. The antigen is unknown. Other DNA sequences from this sample encode an identical CDR3 as well. The chain carries TRBV10-3 and TRBJ2-1, with TRBD2 as a possible D gene (5 bases). This TCR was recovered from a man aged 18 to 35 in good health. Sequenced sample: naive CD4+ T cells from blood. In DNA form, the CDR3 reads TGTGCCATCAGTGAGGGGAGCTCCTACAATGAGCAGTTCTTC. Its protein is CAISEGSSYNEQFF.